These 16 T cell receptor beta chains were sequenced from one sample in a study of blood T cell repertoires in COVID-19. Assay: immunoSEQ multiplex PCR; the TCRdb copy retains only in-frame clones and omits some. Here the sample spans some 170,000 clones, 84% being singletons. Sample: PBMCs or T cells enriched from blood (not recorded which). The receptors were gathered from a man aged 50 or older who had recovered from COVID-19.

The chain combines TRBV5-6 with TRBJ1-6, with TRBD1 matching 10 bases. This CDR3 is 14 amino acids long. Looked up from germline, CDR1 is SGHDT and CDR2 is YYEEEE. Trimming took 3 bases from V and 10 from J; bases not matched to a gene: 4. The CDR3 coding sequence is TGTGCCAGCAGCTCCGGGACAGGGGTATCACCCCTCCACTTT. This sequence encodes CASSSGTGVSPLHF.

This rearrangement joins TRBV7-8 to TRBJ2-7; perhaps TRBD2 as D (7 bases). The V gene lost 3 bases and the J gene lost 1 base, with 16 bases spanning the gap. Germline CDR1 SGHVS, CDR2 FQNEAQ. The CDR3 runs to 16 residues. The CDR3 loop reads CASSFQRGGLSYEQYF. CDR3 nucleotides: TGTGCCAGCAGCTTCCAGAGGGGGGGCCTTTCCTACGAGCAGTACTTC.

This sequence joins TRBV12-2 and TRBJ2-7; the table assigns TRBD2, which was not confirmed against the DNA. TRBV12-2 is labeled a pseudogene. The CDR3 covers 16 residues. The CDR3, as DNA: TGTGCAAGTCGCTTAGACCTAGCGGGGGCCACCTACGAGCAGTACTTC. It specifies CASRLDLAGATYEQYF.

The chain employs TRBV7-8 and TRBJ2-7; 8 bases agree with TRBD1. Trimming at V came to 5 bases and at J to 0 bases, leaving 12 bases not matched to a gene. Germline V gene sequence: CDR1 SGHVS, CDR2 FQNEAQ. The CDR3 sequence is 17 residues long. In DNA, the CDR3 is TGTGCCAGCAGCCCAAGGACAGGGCCGGACGCCTCCTACGAGCAGTACTTC. Its translation is CASSPRTGPDASYEQYF.

The J gene is TRBJ1-1, the V gene TRBV18; no clear D. The CDR3 is 13 amino acids. Germline loops: CDR1 KGHSH, CDR2 LQKENI. V shed 4 bases and J shed 5 bases, with 11 bases lying between them. The CDR3 DNA reads TGTGCCAGCTCACGGGAGACGGGGACTGAAGCTTTCTTT. Translating gives CASSRETGTEAFF. Full variable domain (missing parts from reference TRBV18 and TRBJ1-1): NAGVMQNPRHLVRRRGQEARLRCSPMKGHSHVYWYRQLPEEGLKFMVYLQKENIIDESGMPKERFSAEFPKEGPSILRIQQVVRGDSAAYFCASSRETGTEAFFGQGTRLTVV.

The rearrangement joins TRBV28 to TRBJ1-2; D might be TRBD1 (6 bases). This CDR3 region has 14 residues. V lost 2 bases and J 3 bases, leaving 10 bases between the germline ends. CDR1 MDHEN and CDR2 SYDVKM come from the germline V gene. The CDR3 DNA is TGTGCCAGCAGTTTAACAGGGCAGCACTATGGCTACACCTTC. Translating it yields CASSLTGQHYGYTF.

This chain joins TRBV5-1 and TRBJ1-1; a weak D match, TRBD1 (6 bases). With 4 bases removed from V and 4 bases from J, the gap between germline ends came to 23 bases. Germline assignment: CDR1 SGHRS and CDR2 YFSETQ. This CDR3 comprises 17 residues. The CDR3 sequence is CASSPGHRATRGTEAFF. The CDR3 bases are TGCGCCAGCAGCCCGGGTCACAGGGCTACTAGGGGCACTGAAGCTTTCTTT.

V is TRBV6-1 and J is TRBJ1-5, with TRBD1 matching over 7 bases. V was pared by 3 bases and J by 9 bases, with 8 bases of the junction left unmatched. The CDR3 consists of 14 residues. CDR1 is MNHNS and CDR2 is SASEGT in the germline V gene. This CDR3 reads CASSDWGQRRPQHF. CDR3 DNA sequence: TGTGCCAGCAGTGATTGGGGACAGCGACGGCCCCAGCATTTT.

V gene TRBV6-5 combines with J gene TRBJ1-5, with TRBD1 identical over 10 bases. The CDR3 extends over 13 amino acids. The J segment lost 14 bases and the V segment lost 7 bases, leaving 11 bases of the junction unmatched. CDR1 is MNHEY, CDR2 SVGAGI, per germline. CDR3 sequence reads: CASKGTGVLGKHF. The CDR3 DNA sequence: TGTGCCAGCAAGGGGACAGGGGTGCTCGGCAAGCATTTT.

The rearrangement joins TRBV5-1 to TRBJ2-1; 8 nucleotides line up with TRBD1. Trimming removed 1 base from V and 3 bases from J; junction bases left unmatched: 6. CDR1 is SGHRS and CDR2 is YFSETQ in the germline V gene. The CDR3 is made up of 16 amino acids. The CDR3 sequence: CASSLNQGAVYNEQFF. The DNA for the CDR3 is TGCGCCAGCAGCTTGAATCAGGGGGCGGTCTACAATGAGCAGTTCTTC.

The rearrangement links TRBV18 to TRBJ2-5; D is perhaps TRBD2 (7 bases). Germline-derived CDR1 and CDR2 are KGHSH and LQKENI. V lost 7 bases to trimming and J lost 1 base, with 13 bases between them. The CDR3 runs to 14 residues. CDR3 region: CASCRGAVQETQYF. As DNA, the CDR3 is TGTGCCAGCTGTCGGGGGGCAGTCCAAGAGACCCAGTACTTC.

This clone has a single count. J is TRBJ2-7 and V is TRBV25-1; possible D gene TRBD2, 6 bases. Germline V CDR1 and CDR2: MGHDK, SYGVNS. V was cut by 4 bases and J by 6 bases, with 13 bases left in between. CDR3 size: 13 residues. CDR3 sequence (DNA): TGTGCCAGCAGTGGTGTGGGGGGTACCGAGCAGTACTTC. Residues: CASSGVGGTEQYF.

This sequence joins TRBV3-1 (or the pseudogene TRBV3-2) and TRBJ1-3, with a possible D match to TRBD1 (6 bases). The CDR3 has 15 residues. CDR1 is LGHDT, CDR2 YNNKEL, per germline (reference sequence). V dropped 4 bases and J dropped 1 base, with 11 bases sitting between them. The CDR3: CASSRRTESGNTIYF. The DNA of the CDR3 is TGTGCCAGCAGCCGTAGGACAGAATCTGGAAACACCATATATTTT.

The DNA for the CDR3 is TGTGCCAGCAGTGAAAGGGCTTCTGCCGGGGAACGGACCATATATTTT. Translating gives CASSERASAGERTIYF. The rearrangement uses TRBV6-1 and TRBJ1-3; D not resolved. This CDR3 spans 16 amino acids. Germline lookup yields CDR1 MNHNS and CDR2 SASEGT. Trimming removed 2 bases at V and 10 bases at J, with 21 bases between.

The V call is TRBV10-2, the J call TRBJ2-3; TRBD2 agrees at 11 bases. The length of the CDR3 is 18 residues. The V gene's germline CDR1 is WSHSY and CDR2 SAAADI. V shed 0 bases and J 3 bases; nucleotides not matched to a gene: 8. The CDR3 here is CASSESTGLAGATDTQYF. The CDR3 DNA sequence: TGCGCCAGCAGTGAGTCGACAGGACTAGCGGGCGCTACAGATACGCAGTATTTT.

The chain recombines TRBV25-1 with TRBJ2-7; TRBD1 might be the D (5 bases). The CDR3 runs to 13 residues. Germline-derived CDR1 and CDR2 are MGHDK and SYGVNS. Trimming cost V 3 bases and J 7 bases, with 13 bases left between them. The CDR3 nucleotides are TGTGCCAGCAGTGACCCAGGGTCTCGGGAGCAGTACTTC. Its protein is CASSDPGSREQYF.